Sequencing of this TCR beta chain was carried out in a study of cytomegalovirus exposure and HLA in healthy donors. Study-wide findings and caveats: Later on, an analysis found that several of the most significant clusters appeared to be linked to common viral pathogens, which included parvovirus B19. Accurate HLA-A and HLA-B prediction from TCR beta sequences was reported for most subjects. Later analysis demonstrated an association between a missense DCLRE1C variant and TCR beta V- and J-gene trimming. A few CMV-associated chains were confirmed in vitro to be specific for CMV antigens.

It was with 60 Vbeta and 13 Jbeta primers that the PCR ran. Generated by immunoSEQ multiplex PCR, the TCRdb table keeps only in-frame clones and is missing some. The table has roughly 89,000 clones, over 75% seen once. As to this clone: Its matching antigen is unknown.

Germline loops: CDR1 KGHSH, CDR2 LQKENI. V was shortened by 6 bases and J by 5 bases, with 11 bases between the two germline ends. The CDR3 is 12 amino acids. The V and J genes are TRBV18 and TRBJ2-7, with TRBD2 as a possible D gene (5 bases). Sequenced sample: PBMCs. The clonotype comes from a man aged 18 to 35 in good health and CMV-seronegative. The CDR3 bases are TGTGCCAGCTCGAACACTAGGAACGAGCAGTACTTC. Residues: CASSNTRNEQYF. The whole variable domain, remainder taken from reference TRBV18 and TRBJ2-7, is NAGVMQNPRHLVRRRGQEARLRCSPMKGHSHVYWYRQLPEEGLKFMVYLQKENIIDESGMPKERFSAEFPKEGPSILRIQQVVRGDSAAYFCASSNTRNEQYFGPGTRLTVT.